Listed here are 2 T cell receptor beta chains from one sample, sequenced in a study of response to subunit inactivated influenza vaccine. TCRdb re-called the RT-PCR reads with MiXCR, one entry per CDR3 protein. The table shows more than 500,000 distinct CDR3 sequences, with around 11% occurring only once. Another study also made use of these data, one on T cells expressing NK-cell markers. This second study notes: As the method of synthesis, 5'RACE template switching with UMIs yielded TCR beta cDNA.

This specimen was PBMCs from blood, taken on the day of vaccination. Receptor source: a man in his forties or fifties who received an inactivated influenza vaccine.

This clonotype was seen ten or more times. This rearrangement joins TRBV20-1 to TRBJ2-7; TRBD2 might be the D (6 bases). Per the germline V gene, CDR1 is DFQATT and CDR2 is SNEGSKA (reference sequence). The length of the CDR3 is 16 residues. Trimming removed 4 bases from V and 3 bases from J, with 22 bases in between. The chain's CDR3 is CSAITGGLEPFYEQYF. The CDR3, as DNA: TGCAGTGCTATCACCGGGGGTCTGGAGCCCTTCTACGAGCAGTACTTC.

This clonotype was found many times. The chain is built from TRBV7-9 and TRBJ2-1; 10 bases are shared with TRBD2. CDR3 size: 16 residues. CDR1 and CDR2 (germline): SEHNR, FQNEAQ (reference sequence). V gave up 4 bases and J gave up 5 bases; unmatched junction bases: 8. Written as DNA, the CDR3 is TGTGCCAGCAGCTCCCGGGGAGCGGGGGGGAACAATGAGCAGTTCTTC. Its translation: CASSSRGAGGNNEQFF.